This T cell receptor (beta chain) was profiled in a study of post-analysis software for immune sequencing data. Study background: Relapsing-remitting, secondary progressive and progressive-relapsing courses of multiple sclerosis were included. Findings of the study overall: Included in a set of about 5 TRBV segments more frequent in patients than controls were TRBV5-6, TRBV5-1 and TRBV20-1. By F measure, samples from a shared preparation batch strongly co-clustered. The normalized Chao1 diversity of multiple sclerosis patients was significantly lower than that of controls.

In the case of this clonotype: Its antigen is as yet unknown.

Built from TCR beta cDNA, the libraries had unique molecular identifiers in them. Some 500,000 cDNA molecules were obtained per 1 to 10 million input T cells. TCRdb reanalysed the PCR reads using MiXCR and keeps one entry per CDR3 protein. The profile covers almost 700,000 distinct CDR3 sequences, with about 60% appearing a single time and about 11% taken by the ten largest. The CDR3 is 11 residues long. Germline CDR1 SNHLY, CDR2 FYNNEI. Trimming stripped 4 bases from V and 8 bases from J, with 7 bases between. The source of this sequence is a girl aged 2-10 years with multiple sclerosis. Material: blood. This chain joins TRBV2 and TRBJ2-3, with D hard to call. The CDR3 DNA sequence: TGTGCCAGCAGTGCGGACGGTACGCAGTATTTT. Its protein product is CASSADGTQYF.